A single T cell receptor (beta chain) is shown here with its context. These data come from a study of control samples from healthy donors and cancer patients. From germline, CDR1 is LNHDA and CDR2 SQIVND (reference sequence). There are 14 residues in the CDR3. V gave up 4 bases and J gave up 7 bases; unmatched junction bases: 2. Sequencing was performed with immunoSEQ multiplex PCR; in TCRdb, only in-frame clones are kept and a portion is missing. The table records 65,000 to 85,000 clones, around nine tenths of them present only once. Sequencing input: PBMCs. The TCR sequence derives from a woman aged 45 to 65 with colorectal cancer. The chain employs TRBV19 and TRBJ1-6; 9 bases map to TRBD1. The CDR3 sequence: CASSTGTGNSPLHF. CDR3 DNA: TGTGCCAGTAGTACAGGGACAGGGAATTCACCCCTCCACTTT.